This TCR beta chain was documented in a study of cytomegalovirus exposure and HLA in healthy donors (dated by TCRdb to about 2017). About the full investigation: According to an earlier analysis of a few hundred of the donors, some 170 million T cells yielded 117 million unique TCR beta sequences and around 280 Gb of sequence data. An early release covering some 640 HLA-typed donors comprised roughly 300 gigabases of sequencing data and roughly 85 million unique TCR sequences. The genetic ancestry cluster associated with self-reported Caucasian donors included over 65% of the roughly 380 genotyped donors. The study was designed to test whether signatures of past pathogen exposure could be identified by cataloging public T cell receptors. The study used immunosequencing to profile the T cell repertoires of around 600 subjects and linked those repertoires to cytomegalovirus serostatus. In addition to the first cohort of 650 to 750 subjects, a separate validation cohort of approximately 130 different subjects was used. To predict cytomegalovirus infection status, the study brought together high-throughput TCR immunosequencing, statistical association of individual TCRs with disease status, and machine learning. To study patterns of TCR occurrence, a later analysis re-analyzed previously published TCR beta repertoires from just over 650 donors and added high-resolution HLA genotyping. The later analysis used no new phenotypic data to find candidate immune exposures, relying instead on TCR beta sequences and their occurrence across donors. An earlier analysis of approximately 640 of the donors applied high-throughput TCR beta sequencing to assess whether each TCR beta V gene segment acted as functional or pseudogenic. Donor age, sex, ethnicity and CMV serostatus were collected together with the repertoire data. A later genetic analysis took genome-wide SNP genotypes for about 55% of the roughly 670 donors and used that subset as a discovery cohort. All discovery cohort repertoires had been generated using a single sequencing platform. Class I and class II HLA loci were covered by the typing at four-digit resolution. The number of typed donors differed by locus: about 620-630 for A, B, C, DRB1 and DQB1; 500 to 550 for DQA1; 606 for DPA1; and around 450 for DPB1. About 5 DR-DQ haplotypes were handled as single units for association and clustering, since linkage in the cohort was strong. Among some 410 genotyped donors of the cohort, an average of approximately 200,000 unique TCR beta nucleotide sequences was sequenced per donor, of which about 18% were non-productive.

The receptor library was made with the immunoSEQ multiplex PCR assay. For the multiplex PCR, a mixture combining 60 forward primers for TCR Vbeta segments and 13 reverse primers for TCR Jbeta segments was used. The CDR3 region of rearranged TCR beta genes was amplified from genomic DNA with a multiplex PCR assay. Amplified TCR beta libraries were sequenced as 87-base-pair reads on the Illumina HiSeq System. For the original study's pipeline: A later analysis counted some 80 million unique TCR beta chains across the 650 to 700 repertoires, and around 9.9 million of these chains were shared by at least two donors. A nearest-neighbor algorithm error-corrected the raw reads and collapsed the reads into unique sequences, merging closely related sequences to remove PCR and sequencing errors. Alignment of CDR3 sequences to IMGT reference sequences was used to assign V, D and J gene segments. For a sequence to be retained, at least a six-nucleotide match to both a V gene segment and a J gene segment was required. Rearrangements were classified as productive when the CDR3 lacked stop codons and remained in frame with V and J, and all other rearrangements were classified as non-productive. CDR3 was defined by IMGT convention, running from the second conserved V-encoded cysteine to the conserved J-encoded phenylalanine. Sequences without an unambiguous match to a single V gene segment were excluded from the earlier analysis of 587 of the donors. An earlier analysis of 587 of the donors called V segments functional above 56.7% productive rearrangements and segregating when the between-donor standard deviation exceeded 5%. A statistical classification framework was developed to diagnose cytomegalovirus status using the catalog of TCR beta chain sequences. V and J gene assignment, in a later analysis, came from comparing TCR nucleotide sequences with IMGT/GENE-DB human TR gene sequences. The TCRdist pipeline was used in a later analysis to assign CDR3 sequences and most-parsimonious VDJ recombination scenarios. In a later analysis, each TCR beta chain was defined by its CDR3 amino acid sequence together with its V-gene family, and reads without a unique V-gene family were excluded. To address suspected cross-contamination and a sequencing artifact, a later analysis removed 592 highly shared, low-generation-probability nucleotide sequences. In a later analysis, a clonal expansion index was calculated for each public chain from normalized within-repertoire ranks of inferred template counts. In a later analysis, generation probabilities were computed using a VDJ recombination model fitted to out-of-frame rearrangements, and the results were checked against IGoR. A later analysis scored TCR-TCR, TCR-HLA and TCR-CMV co-occurrence with hypergeometric tests, applying a repertoire-size bias correction to TCR pairs. To estimate false discovery rates, a later analysis permuted the HLA or CMV assignments 20 times. In a later analysis, co-occurring TCRs were grouped with DBSCAN, and TCRdist sequence similarity was added when clustering was performed within HLA-allele-positive subsets. Repertoires with fewer than 30,000 or more than 120,000 public chains, plus five repertoires with anomalous nucleotide sharing, were excluded from co-occurrence clustering. TCRdb took this table from immuneACCESS and kept in-frame rearrangements with V and J called. Such tables lack part of the clones; where checked against another copy, unresolved V genes explain under half of the gap, and the rest is unexplained. V and J calls and clone size are given by that table; D and trimming were obtained from the DNA. For this sample the table gives 95,000 to 110,000 clones, of which around a tenth were detected only once. The ten largest clones add up to approximately 6.1% of the sample.

From the germline V gene (reference sequence), CDR1 is LNHNV and CDR2 is YYDKDF. Trimming leaves V shorter by 5 bases and J shorter by 5 bases, with the junction holding 0 bases beyond the gene matches. The CDR3 holds 12 amino acids from the cysteine to the phenylalanine. The DNA shown is the 36-base CDR3, in frame from base 1. The cohort consisted of 666 healthy bone marrow donors. Cohort members were all nominally healthy when sampled, although unrecorded immune exposures were likely present. The donor tested CMV seropositive and was one of the 289 seropositive cohort members. Each donor provided a peripheral blood sample, and peripheral blood mononuclear cells were used for TCR beta sequencing. The Qiagen DNeasy Blood Extraction Kit was used to extract genomic DNA from the blood cell samples. The study at large found these results: In the study, about 150 TCR beta chains were listed as associated with cytomegalovirus. In an earlier analysis of under 600 of the donors, most TCR beta V segments were observed in productive rearrangements about 90% or about 30% of the time, broadly matching IMGT annotations. The classifier was reported to diagnose cytomegalovirus status with high specificity and sensitivity in both the original and validation cohorts. A few of the identified cytomegalovirus-associated TCR beta chains were confirmed in vitro to be specific for cytomegalovirus antigens. According to the authors, the approach could potentially be generalized to other disease states and immunological phenotypes. A later genetic analysis reported fewer N-insertions in productive TCRs among donors in an Asian-associated ancestry cluster than the approximately 670-donor mean. This cohort had only TCR beta chains sequenced, and the lack of alpha or paired-chain data limited which features could be detected. Strong co-occurrence of HLA alleles, especially DR and DQ, made assigning TCR associations to individual alleles difficult. Immune exposure information for the cohort was limited to CMV serostatus. A cluster of highly shared sequence variants was judged likely to represent a technical artifact of the sequencing pipeline. HLA typing was unavailable for some donors at each locus, so association tests used only the typed subset. Correlated functional status among segregating V segments might be attributable to linkage disequilibrium, but an unknown experimental factor could not be ruled out. Most TCR sequences were seen in very few donors, while some public TCRs were found in many individuals. In a later analysis, TCR association rates were found to vary across HLA loci, with the most associated TCRs seen for DRB1 alleles and the fewest for HLA-C alleles. Some IMGT-functional V segments, including TRBV6-2 and TRBV6-3, could not be distinguished by the 87-base-pair reads and were therefore excluded. At a false discovery rate of 0.05, a later analysis linked some 17,000 TCR beta sequences to specific HLA alleles. Roughly uniform sequencing depth across donors was assumed in presence/absence analyses, although this assumption may not hold. In a later genetic analysis, a missense DCLRE1C variant was associated with V-gene and J-gene trimming of TCR beta chains, and the association was replicated in an independent cohort. In a later analysis, most CMV-associated TCR beta chains were found to appear HLA-restricted, with HLA associations seemingly driven largely by CMV exposure. A later analysis reported that several top co-occurrence clusters appeared linked to parvovirus B19, influenza, CMV and Epstein-Barr virus. A later analysis found that HLA-associated TCR beta chains were more clonally expanded and had lower generation probabilities than equally common non-associated chains. Roughly 15 rarely observed V segments, including chromosome 9 orphons, were excluded from the earlier analysis of a few hundred of the donors because counts were too low. A further reported finding was that TCR beta sequences accurately predicted the HLA-A and HLA-B alleles for most subjects in the first cohort.

This clone was counted a few times. It lacks a known antigen. It has no much larger one-base neighbor in the sample; base qualities were not kept. The sequenced sample consisted of PBMCs. Recombination connected TRBV15 to TRBJ1-5, and TRBD1 matches 7 of the central bases. The receptor was derived from a man in his forties in good health and CMV-seropositive. CDR3 reads: CATSQGDQPQHF. The sequence in DNA is TGTGCCACCAGCCAGGGGGATCAGCCCCAGCATTTT. With the rest looked up from the reference TRBV15 and TRBJ1-5 genes rather than sequenced, the full variable domain is DAMVIQNPRYQVTQFGKPVTLSCSQTLNHNVMYWYQQKSSQAPKLLFHYYDKDFNNEADTPDNFQSRRPNTSFCFLDIRSPGLGDTAMYLCATSQGDQPQHFGDGTRLSIL.